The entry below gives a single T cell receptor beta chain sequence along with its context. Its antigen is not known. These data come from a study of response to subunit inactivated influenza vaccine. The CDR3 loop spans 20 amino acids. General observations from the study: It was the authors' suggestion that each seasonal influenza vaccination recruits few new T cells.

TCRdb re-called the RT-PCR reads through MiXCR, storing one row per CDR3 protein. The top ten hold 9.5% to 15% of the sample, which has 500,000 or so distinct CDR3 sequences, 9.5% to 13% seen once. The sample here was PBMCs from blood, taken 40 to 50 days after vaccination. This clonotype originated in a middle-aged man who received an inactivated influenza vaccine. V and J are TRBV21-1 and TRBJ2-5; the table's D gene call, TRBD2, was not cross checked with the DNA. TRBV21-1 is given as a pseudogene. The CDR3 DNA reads TGTGCCAGCAGCAAACCCTTGGGGACTAGCGGGAGAGCACTCCAAGAGACCCAGTACTTC. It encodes CASSKPLGTSGRALQETQYF.